This T cell receptor beta chain was recorded in a study of identical twins (dated by TCRdb to the mid-2010s). Context from the whole study: The study deep-sequenced TCR alpha and beta repertoires from monozygotic twins, unrelated adults of various ages and cord blood to test whether fetal clonotypes persist. To rule out contamination, the twin experiments were replicated at different times with different library preparation protocols.

The germline V gene gives CDR1 as SGHAT and CDR2 as FQNNGV. V and J lose 3 bases and 5 bases, and a span of 13 bases separates them. Measured from the cysteine to the phenylalanine, the CDR3 is 14 residues long. The DNA shown is the 42-base CDR3, in frame from base 1. The library was obtained by 5' RACE. The sample was run on an Illumina HiSeq 2000. A universal primer binding site was added through template switching, and the final cDNA carried a unique molecular identifier so that TCR cDNA molecules could be counted accurately. Specific primers in the conserved constant-segment region were used to synthesize first-strand cDNA for TCR alpha and beta chains. To control for contamination, each cDNA library was double barcoded with a SMART-Mk sample barcode plus Illumina barcodes. TruSeq adapter sequences, together with Illumina sample barcodes, were added in two successive PCR steps. The TCR alpha and beta cDNA libraries were sequenced on the Illumina HiSeq platform using custom primers. In the paper's pipeline: Unique molecular identifiers were extracted from raw reads with MiGEC, and CDR3 positions were determined with MiXCR. For each individual, recombination models were inferred using an EM algorithm with the repgenHMM and IGoR tools. The analysis of shared clonotypes was done with the tcR package in R, with sharing normalized by the product of cloneset sizes. To study raw recombination without the effects of thymic and clonal selection, out-of-frame nonproductive sequences were analyzed. TCRdb reran the public reads through fastp at Q25 and MiXCR, keeping productive beta chains. Rows are unified per CDR3 protein, each entry keeping the most common DNA and genes. The V and J calls here are based on TCRdb, not the publication. The sample profile shows 650,000 to 750,000 distinct CDR3 sequences; about 20% of them were found once. The ten largest make up 4.3% of the sample.

All donors were healthy Caucasians. The twin cohort consisted of three pairs of female monozygotic twins, all aged about 18 to 29 years. Peripheral blood mononuclear cells were the source from which RNA for the TCR libraries was isolated. What the study reported, not specific to this receptor: Invariant T cells such as MAIT and iNKT could partly confound zero-insertion analyses, though diverse VJ usage argued against this for most clonotypes. In monozygotic twins, recombination models systematically underestimated out-of-frame TCR alpha sharing, but the models matched the sharing seen between unrelated individuals. Conclusions relied on cross-sectional statistical analysis, since the same donors could not be followed over many years. Fewer insertions were carried by abundant cord blood beta clonotypes, a similar but weaker trend appeared in young adult naive repertoires, and no such trend appeared in memory repertoires. Excess twin sharing in beta out-of-frame sequences was weaker because fewer shared sequences lowered the signal-to-noise ratio. Compared with coincidental sharing between unrelated individuals, an excess of low generation-probability sequences was observed among out-of-frame TCR alpha sequences shared between twins.

A word on this clonotype: Its antigen remains undetermined. The sample holds no much larger clone one base away, and base qualities are not on file.

The sample was also reused in another study, on T cells expressing NK-cell markers. Taken from the second paper: In sorted CD3+CD56+NKG2C+, CD3+CD56+NKG2C- and CD3+CD56-NKG2C+ T-cell subsets from about 8 donors, TCR beta-chain repertoires were profiled. Seven of the eight sequenced donors were HCMV-seropositive and one was HCMV-seronegative. In several experiments an anti-gammadeltaTCR antibody was added to restrict sorting to alphabetaTCR-expressing T cells. In several donors, the dominant CD3+CD56+NKG2C+ clonotypes ranked among the top 10 CD8+ clonotypes, making up about 1.0-8% of CD8+ T cells. Those dominant clonotypes were again the most abundant among CD3+CD56-NKG2C+ cells in four donors, at roughly 25-65%. It remained unclear whether the expanded NKG2C-expressing T cell clones were specific for HCMV antigens. Randomly selected healthy volunteers, three men and five women, were used as the eight sequenced donors. To determine HCMV serostatus, a commercial ELISA kit was used to detect HCMV-specific IgG in serum. For a handful of donors, bulk peripheral blood T-cell repertoires were also sequenced from unsorted PBMC. Reads were demultiplexed and grouped by UMI with MIGEC, and clonotypes were assembled and quantified with MiTCR. To exclude erroneous sequences, only TCR cDNA sequences supported by at least two reads were retained. Downstream repertoire analysis used the tcR package, and clonotypes were matched across fractions by CDR3 nucleotide sequence plus V segment. Antigen specificity was annotated against VDJdb with VDJmatch, allowing one amino acid substitution in CDR3.

This TCR came from a young woman in good health. Here the chain combines TRBV11-2 and TRBJ2-5; the D segment might be TRBD1 or TRBD2, since each matches 5 bases. The sample consisted of PBMCs. CDR3 reads: CASSLGPEGETQYF. The DNA is TGTGCCAGCAGCTTGGGCCCCGAGGGGGAGACCCAGTACTTC.